This T cell receptor (beta chain) was captured by sequencing in a study of cytomegalovirus exposure and HLA in healthy donors. V was clipped by 5 bases and J by 3 bases, with 5 bases between them. Germline V gene sequence: CDR1 DFQATT, CDR2 SNEGSKA (reference sequence). CDR3 length: 10 amino acids. The assay was immunoSEQ multiplex PCR, and TCRdb's table has in-frame clones only and misses some. This table has 100,000 to 150,000 clones, approximately 92% appearing once. The rearrangement joins TRBV20-1 to TRBJ2-7, with no clear D. This clonotype was obtained from a woman younger than 30 in good health and CMV-seronegative. Sequencing input: PBMCs. CDR3 sequence: CSALYYEQYF. The CDR3 DNA reads TGCAGTGCTCTGTACTACGAGCAGTACTTC.